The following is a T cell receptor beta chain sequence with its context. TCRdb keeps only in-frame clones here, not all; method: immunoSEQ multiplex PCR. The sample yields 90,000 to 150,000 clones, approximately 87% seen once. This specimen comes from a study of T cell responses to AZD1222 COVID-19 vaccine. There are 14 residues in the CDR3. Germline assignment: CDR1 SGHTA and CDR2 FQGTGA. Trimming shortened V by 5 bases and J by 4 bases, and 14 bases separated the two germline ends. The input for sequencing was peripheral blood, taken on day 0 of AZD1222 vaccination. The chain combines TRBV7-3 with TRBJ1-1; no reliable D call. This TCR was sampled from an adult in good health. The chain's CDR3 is CASSATPWGTEAFF. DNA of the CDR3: TGTGCCAGCAGCGCCACTCCATGGGGCACTGAAGCTTTCTTT.